A selection of T cell receptor beta chains follows, all from one sample in a study of blood T cell repertoires in COVID-19. Generated by immunoSEQ multiplex PCR, the TCRdb table keeps only in-frame clones and is missing some. The data show around 310,000 clones, with around 87% seen just once and under 1.1% held by the top ten. Sequenced sample: peripheral blood. The receptor source for this set is a woman in her thirties or forties with COVID-19, enrolled during active disease. CDR3s include the opening cysteine and the closing phenylalanine or tryptophan. D genes are given only for firm matches. Clone size is given for some rows only: seen once, a few or many times, or a class if the clone is expanded.

J gene,V gene,D gene,clone size,CDR3 protein,CDR3 DNA
TRBJ2-7,TRBV21-1,NA,NA,CASSSRPGLAGPAYEQYF,TGTGCCAGCAGCTCTCGTCCCGGACTAGCGGGCCCGGCCTACGAGCAGTACTTC
TRBJ1-6,TRBV3-1/TRBV3-2,NA,NA,CASSPRQDSPLHF,TGTGCCAGCAGCCCCCGACAGGATTCACCCCTCCACTTT
TRBJ2-7,TRBV7-2,NA,NA,CASSFRYEQYF,TGTGCCAGCAGCTTTCGTTACGAGCAGTACTTC
TRBJ1-5,TRBV7-9,TRBD1,NA,CASSSSGGTGSNQPQHF,TGTGCCAGCAGCTCTAGTGGCGGGACAGGGTCCAATCAGCCCCAGCATTTT
TRBJ2-3,TRBV7-8,TRBD2,NA,CASSLSLAGELTDTQYF,TGTGCCAGCAGCCTGTCCCTAGCGGGAGAACTCACAGATACGCAGTATTTT
TRBJ2-1,TRBV28,TRBD2,NA,CAIRAGTYNEQFF,TGTGCCATCCGAGCGGGAACCTACAATGAGCAGTTCTTC
TRBJ2-7,TRBV6-1,TRBD1,once,CASSAGGITGGYYEQYF,TGTGCCAGCAGTGCCGGGGGTATCACAGGGGGTTATTACGAGCAGTACTTC
TRBJ2-3,TRBV2,NA,once,CASSGSTDTQYF,TGTGCCAGCAGCGGTAGCACAGATACGCAGTATTTT
TRBJ2-1,TRBV7-2,NA,NA,CASLSGSSYNEQFF,TGTGCCAGCTTGAGCGGTAGCTCCTACAATGAGCAGTTCTTC
TRBJ2-1,TRBV6-2/TRBV6-3,TRBD2,once,CASSFPLPASGKNSYNEQFF,TGTGCCAGCAGTTTCCCCCTCCCGGCTAGCGGGAAGAACTCCTACAATGAGCAGTTCTTC
TRBJ2-6,TRBV5-4,NA,NA,CASSPRESGANVLTF,TGTGCCAGCAGCCCCCGAGAATCTGGGGCCAACGTCCTGACTTTC
TRBJ1-2,TRBV4-3,NA,few,CASSQGQGGPYGYTF,TGCGCCAGCAGCCAAGGCCAGGGCGGTCCCTATGGCTACACCTTC
TRBJ2-7,TRBV18,NA,once,CASSGQGTHEQYF,TGTGCCAGCTCGGGCCAGGGAACCCACGAGCAGTACTTC
TRBJ1-2,TRBV2,TRBD1,NA,CASSGQGARDYGYTF,TGTGCCAGCTCGGGACAGGGGGCTCGGGACTATGGCTACACCTTC
TRBJ2-1,TRBV4-3,TRBD2,NA,CASSQSPAGGYNEQFF,TGCGCCAGCAGCCAAAGTCCAGCGGGAGGGTACAATGAGCAGTTCTTC
TRBJ2-1,TRBV6-2/TRBV6-3,TRBD2,NA,CASSYSTAAVAGDKFF,TGTGCCAGCAGTTACTCGACCGCCGCGGTAGCGGGGGACAAGTTCTTC
TRBJ1-5,TRBV7-2,NA,NA,CASSLAGDQPQHF,TGTGCCAGCAGCTTGGCAGGGGATCAGCCCCAGCATTTT
TRBJ1-6,TRBV5-1,NA,few,CASSAAGSYNSPLHF,TGCGCCAGCAGCGCTGCGGGGTCCTATAATTCACCCCTCCACTTT
TRBJ2-3,TRBV11-1,NA,once,CASSREVTDTQYF,TGTGCCAGCAGCCGAGAGGTCACAGATACGCAGTATTTT
TRBJ1-1,TRBV27,NA,NA,CASSLSGSEAFF,TGTGCCAGCAGTTTATCCGGGAGTGAAGCTTTCTTT
TRBJ2-7,TRBV6-6,TRBD1,NA,CASSRVLDRESSYEQYF,TGTGCCAGCAGTCGCGTCCTGGACAGGGAGAGCTCCTACGAGCAGTACTTC
TRBJ2-2,TRBV5-1,NA,NA,CASSLREGVTGELFF,TGCGCCAGCAGCTTGAGGGAGGGGGTCACCGGGGAGCTGTTTTTT
TRBJ2-1,TRBV5-1,TRBD2,once,CASSEGLVNEQFF,TGCGCCAGCAGCGAGGGACTAGTCAATGAGCAGTTCTTC
TRBJ1-1,TRBV27,NA,NA,CASSFLSPRGNTEAFF,TGTGCCAGCAGTTTCCTCTCTCCTAGGGGGAACACTGAAGCTTTCTTT
TRBJ1-1,TRBV18,NA,NA,CASSLDRNTEAFF,TGTGCCAGCTCACTCGACAGGAACACTGAAGCTTTCTTT
TRBJ2-6,TRBV6-6,TRBD1,NA,CASSPGQGAEVAPGANVLTF,TGTGCCAGCAGTCCGGGACAGGGGGCAGAGGTTGCCCCTGGGGCCAACGTCCTGACTTTC
TRBJ1-1,TRBV9,NA,NA,CASSVVNGDSEAFF,TGTGCCAGCAGCGTAGTGAACGGGGATTCTGAAGCTTTCTTT
TRBJ1-2,TRBV18,TRBD1,NA,CASSPRDSPRGYGYTF,TGTGCCAGCTCACCCCGGGACAGTCCCCGGGGCTATGGCTACACCTTC
TRBJ1-1,TRBV12-5,NA,NA,CASGRQAGRNTEAFF,TGTGCTAGTGGCCGCCAGGCGGGGCGGAACACTGAAGCTTTCTTT
TRBJ1-1,TRBV6-6,NA,few,CASSRSEAFF,TGTGCCAGCAGTCGCTCCGAAGCTTTCTTT
TRBJ2-1,TRBV6-2/TRBV6-3,NA,NA,CASSYYATSSSYNEQFF,TGTGCCAGCAGTTACTATGCCACCTCGAGCTCCTACAATGAGCAGTTCTTC
TRBJ1-4,TRBV7-9,NA,NA,CASSLYGSNEKLFF,TGTGCCAGCAGCTTATACGGGTCGAATGAAAAACTGTTTTTT
TRBJ2-7,TRBV3-1/TRBV3-2,NA,NA,CASSRSGGYEQYF,TGTGCCAGCAGCCGCAGCGGCGGCTACGAGCAGTACTTC
TRBJ1-2,TRBV5-4,NA,NA,CASSLQGRNYGYTF,TGTGCCAGCAGCTTACAGGGACGGAACTATGGCTACACCTTC
TRBJ1-2,TRBV7-2,NA,NA,CASSLAGGGGNNYGYTF,TGTGCCAGCAGCTTAGCGGGAGGGGGAGGCAATAACTATGGCTACACCTTC
TRBJ2-3,TRBV11-3,TRBD1,NA,CASSPDRGRQYF,TGTGCCAGCAGCCCAGACAGGGGAAGGCAGTATTTT
TRBJ2-3,TRBV6-5,NA,NA,CASRRTVNPDTQYF,TGTGCCAGCAGAAGGACAGTTAATCCAGATACGCAGTATTTT
TRBJ1-6,TRBV7-8,NA,NA,CASSSKPGSSYNSPLHF,TGTGCCAGCAGCTCAAAGCCGGGGAGCTCCTATAATTCACCCCTCCACTTT
TRBJ2-7,TRBV7-3,TRBD2,NA,CASSRGGTRNYEQYF,TGTGCCAGCAGCCGGGGAGGGACTAGGAACTACGAGCAGTACTTC
TRBJ1-2,TRBV28,NA,NA,CASSLGQGYGYTF,TGTGCCAGCAGTTTGGGGCAAGGGTATGGCTACACCTTC
TRBJ1-4,TRBV7-9,NA,NA,CASSFGEKLFF,TGTGCCAGCAGCTTCGGTGAAAAACTGTTTTTT
TRBJ2-6,TRBV19,NA,NA,CASSSDRGSGANVLTF,TGTGCCAGTAGTTCCGACCGGGGCTCTGGGGCCAACGTCCTGACTTTC
TRBJ2-5,TRBV7-9,NA,NA,CASRTDGGGETQYF,TGTGCCAGCAGGACGGACGGTGGGGGGGAGACCCAGTACTTC
TRBJ1-1,TRBV27,NA,NA,CASSLVGGTEAFF,TGTGCCAGCAGTTTAGTGGGAGGCACTGAAGCTTTCTTT
TRBJ2-7,TRBV6-5,NA,NA,CASRTGRQTYEQYF,TGTGCCAGCCGCACCGGGAGACAAACCTACGAGCAGTACTTC